Each of the 8 T cell receptor beta chains below was sequenced from the same sample in a study of T cells after somatic rescue of genetic block. Sequencing used immunoSEQ multiplex PCR; TCRdb keeps in-frame clones, though not all of them. The sample has approximately 65,000 clones, just under 95% seen once. Input material: peripheral blood mononuclear cells (PBMCs). Receptor source: a man between 40 and 49 years old.

The chain is built from TRBV10-3 and TRBJ2-2; D is perhaps TRBD2 (5 bases). The germline V gene encodes CDR1 ENHRY and CDR2 SYGVKD. Trimming took 8 bases from V and 3 from J, leaving 10 bases between them. The CDR3 is made up of 13 amino acids. Here the CDR3 DNA reads TGTGCCATCCTAACGGAGGACACCGGGGAGCTGTTTTTT. Its protein product is CAILTEDTGELFF.

V and J are TRBV18 and TRBJ2-7, with 11 bases lining up with TRBD2. CDR1 and CDR2 (germline): KGHSH, LQKENI. The CDR3 extends over 19 amino acids. V was clipped by 6 bases and J by 5 bases; unmatched bases: 21. The CDR3 protein is CASSNRGLQLAGVVNEQYF. The CDR3 DNA is TGTGCCAGCTCTAACCGGGGGTTGCAACTAGCGGGAGTAGTTAACGAGCAGTACTTC.

This chain connects TRBV25-1 to TRBJ2-7; D is ambiguous. Germline V gene data show CDR1 as MGHDK and CDR2 as SYGVNS. With 4 bases removed from V and 0 bases from J, the gap between germline ends came to 7 bases. This CDR3 is 13 amino acids long. The chain's CDR3 is CASSGTVSYEQYF. CDR3 coding DNA: TGTGCCAGCAGTGGGACCGTCTCCTACGAGCAGTACTTC.

V gene TRBV2 combines with J gene TRBJ2-6; D unclear. The germline V gene encodes CDR1 SNHLY and CDR2 FYNNEI. The length of the CDR3 is 15 residues. The V gene lost 4 bases and the J gene lost 0 bases, with 7 bases spanning the gap. The CDR3 DNA sequence: TGTGCCAGCAGTGTCCGCCTCTCTGGGGCCAACGTCCTGACTTTC. As protein: CASSVRLSGANVLTF.

V is TRBV2 and J is TRBJ1-2, with TRBD1 identical over 9 bases. CDR3 size: 14 residues. Unmatched junction bases numbered 7, after V lost 7 bases and J lost 4 bases. Germline CDR1 is SNHLY and CDR2 is FYNNEI. The CDR3 reads CASTWTGERYGYTF. CDR3 nucleotides: TGTGCCAGCACCTGGACAGGGGAACGCTATGGCTACACCTTC.

The CDR3 bases are TGTGCCAGCAGGACCGGACCAAATCGGGAGCAGTACTTC. It translates to CASRTGPNREQYF. This sequence joins TRBV5-6 and TRBJ2-7; D call uncertain. Trimming shortened V by 5 bases and J by 7 bases, and 16 bases separated the two germline ends. Germline CDR1 and CDR2: SGHDT and YYEEEE. The CDR3 runs to 13 residues.

The V and J genes are TRBV18 and TRBJ1-2; D is undetermined. Trimming shortened V by 3 bases and J by 7 bases, and 12 bases separated the two germline ends. Per the germline V gene, CDR1 is KGHSH and CDR2 is LQKENI. This CDR3 is built from 13 residues. In DNA, the CDR3 is TGTGCCAGCTCACCTGATGCGGGATCTGGCTACACCTTC. It yields the protein CASSPDAGSGYTF.

This rearrangement joins TRBV30 to TRBJ1-6, with D possibly being TRBD1 (5 bases). This CDR3 has 14 amino acids. Germline V gives CDR1 GTSNPN, CDR2 SVGIG (reference sequence). Trimming removed 0 bases from V and 9 bases from J, with 12 bases in between. CDR3 in DNA: TGTGCCTGGAGTGTGGGGGGGTTGGGTTCACCCCTCCACTTT. It yields the protein CAWSVGGLGSPLHF.